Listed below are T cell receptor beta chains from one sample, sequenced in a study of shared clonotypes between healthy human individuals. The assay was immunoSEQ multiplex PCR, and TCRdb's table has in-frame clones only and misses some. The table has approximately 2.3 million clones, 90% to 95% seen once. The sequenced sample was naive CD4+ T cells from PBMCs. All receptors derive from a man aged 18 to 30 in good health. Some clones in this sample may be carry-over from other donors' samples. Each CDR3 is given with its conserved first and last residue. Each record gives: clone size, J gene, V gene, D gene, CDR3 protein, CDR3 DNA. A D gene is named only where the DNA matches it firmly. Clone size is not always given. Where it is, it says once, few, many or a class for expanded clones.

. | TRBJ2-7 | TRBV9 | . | CASSPNSHSYEQYF | TGTGCCAGCAGCCCCAACTCACACTCCTACGAGCAGTACTTC
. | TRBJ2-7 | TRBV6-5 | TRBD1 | CASSLHRGNYEQYF | TGTGCCAGCAGTTTGCACAGGGGTAACTACGAGCAGTACTTC
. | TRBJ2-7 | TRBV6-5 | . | CASTWGDSGKGEQYF | TGTGCCAGCACCTGGGGGGACAGTGGGAAAGGTGAGCAGTACTTC
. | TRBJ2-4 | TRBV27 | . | CASTDRPRGLTGVNRVKNIQYF | TGTGCCAGCACAGACCGCCCCCGGGGATTAACGGGGGTCAACCGTGTAAAAAACATTCAGTACTTC
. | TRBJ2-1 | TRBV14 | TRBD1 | CASSHGTGNSYNEQFF | TGTGCCAGCAGTCATGGGACAGGAAACTCCTACAATGAGCAGTTCTTC
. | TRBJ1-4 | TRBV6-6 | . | CASSPQGSNEKLFF | TGTGCCAGCAGCCCCCAGGGCTCTAATGAAAAACTGTTTTTT
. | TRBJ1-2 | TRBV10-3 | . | CAITKDTSAGYTF | TGTGCCATCACCAAAGACACGTCTGCCGGCTACACCTTC
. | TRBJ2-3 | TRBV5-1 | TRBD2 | CASSLLAGDAATQYF | TGCGCCAGCAGCTTACTAGCGGGGGATGCCGCTACGCAGTATTTT
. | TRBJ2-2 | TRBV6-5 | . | CASSLPGTGELFF | TGTGCCAGCAGTTTACCAGGGACCGGGGAGCTGTTTTTT
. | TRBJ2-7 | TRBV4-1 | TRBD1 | CASSLQGDSPYEQYF | TGCGCCAGCAGCCTACAAGGGGACAGTCCCTACGAGCAGTACTTC
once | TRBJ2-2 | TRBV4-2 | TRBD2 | CASSPTVGAGGGTGELFF | TGTGCCAGCAGCCCCACTGTGGGAGCGGGGGGGGGCACCGGGGAGCTGTTTTTT
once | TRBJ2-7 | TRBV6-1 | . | CASRAGGGYEQYF | TGTGCCAGCCGCGCCGGAGGGGGGTACGAGCAGTACTTC
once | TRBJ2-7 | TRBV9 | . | CASSPLADNSYEQYF | TGTGCCAGCAGCCCCCTGGCGGATAATTCCTACGAGCAGTACTTC
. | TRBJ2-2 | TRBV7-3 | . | CASSPSGNTGELFF | TGTGCCAGCAGCCCGAGCGGGAACACCGGGGAGCTGTTTTTT
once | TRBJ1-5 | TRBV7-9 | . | CASSGGQGANQPQHF | TGTGCCAGCAGCGGTGGGCAGGGCGCCAATCAGCCCCAGCATTTT
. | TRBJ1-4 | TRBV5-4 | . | CASSLRGGAGEKLFF | TGTGCCAGCAGCTTGCGTGGGGGGGCCGGTGAAAAACTGTTTTTT
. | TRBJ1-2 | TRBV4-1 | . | CASSPRTDYGYTF | TGCGCCAGCAGCCCCCGGACGGACTATGGCTACACCTTC
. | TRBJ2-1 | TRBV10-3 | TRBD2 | CAISGTSPHEQFF | TGTGCCATCAGTGGGACTAGTCCCCACGAGCAGTTCTTC
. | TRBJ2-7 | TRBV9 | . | CASSLGGHSYEQYF | TGTGCCAGCAGCCTCGGGGGCCATTCCTACGAGCAGTACTTC
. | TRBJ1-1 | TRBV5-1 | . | CASSRDGNTEAFF | TGCGCCAGCAGTCGGGACGGCAACACTGAAGCTTTCTTT
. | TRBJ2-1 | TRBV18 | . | CASSPRRGIPYNEQFF | TGTGCCAGCTCACCCCGCCGGGGGATCCCCTACAATGAGCAGTTCTTC
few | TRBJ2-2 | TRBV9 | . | CASSRGTPNTGELFF | TGTGCCAGCAGCCGGGGAACCCCGAACACCGGGGAGCTGTTTTTT
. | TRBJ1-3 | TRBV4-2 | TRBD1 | CASSPITGTGDGTIYF | TGTGCCAGCAGCCCAATCACCGGGACAGGGGACGGCACCATATATTTT
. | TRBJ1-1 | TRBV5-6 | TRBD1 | CASSLVGQGGTEAFF | TGTGCCAGCAGCTTGGTGGGACAGGGTGGCACTGAAGCTTTCTTT